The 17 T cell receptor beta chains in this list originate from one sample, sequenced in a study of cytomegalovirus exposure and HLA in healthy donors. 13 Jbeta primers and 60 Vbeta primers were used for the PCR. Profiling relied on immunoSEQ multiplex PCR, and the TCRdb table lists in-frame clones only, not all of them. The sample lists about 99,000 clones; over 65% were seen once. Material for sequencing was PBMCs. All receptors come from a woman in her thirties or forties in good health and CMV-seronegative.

In DNA form, the CDR3 reads TGTGCCAGCAGTTTCTACTCCGGGAGTAAGGCCGGGGAGCTGTTTTTT. Translated, it gives CASSFYSGSKAGELFF. V and J are TRBV28 and TRBJ2-2, with D perhaps TRBD2 (6 bases). Germline V CDR1 and CDR2: MDHEN, SYDVKM. The CDR3 runs to 16 residues. Between the trimmed V and J ends, which lost 3 bases and 6 bases, there was a span of 17 bases.

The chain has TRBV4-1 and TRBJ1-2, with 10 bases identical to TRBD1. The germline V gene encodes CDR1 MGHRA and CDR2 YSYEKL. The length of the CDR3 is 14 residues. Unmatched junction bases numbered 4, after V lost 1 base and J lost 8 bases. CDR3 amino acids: CASSQGQGAEGYTF. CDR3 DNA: TGCGCCAGCAGCCAAGGACAGGGGGCAGAGGGCTACACCTTC.

CDR3 nucleotide sequence: TGTGCCAGCGGGGAGGGGGGAGGGACAGATACGCAGTATTTT. Protein product: CASGEGGGTDTQYF. The rearrangement uses TRBV7-8 and TRBJ2-3; weak D call: TRBD2 (7 bases). The germline V and J ends were trimmed by 8 bases and 3 bases, with 15 bases remaining between them. This CDR3 has 14 residues. Germline V gives CDR1 SGHVS, CDR2 FQNEAQ.

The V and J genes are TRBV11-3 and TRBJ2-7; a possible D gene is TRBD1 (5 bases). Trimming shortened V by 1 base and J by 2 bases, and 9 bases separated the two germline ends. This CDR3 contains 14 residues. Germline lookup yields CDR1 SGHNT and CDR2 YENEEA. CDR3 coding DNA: TGTGCCAGCAGCTTAGGGACAAACACCTACGAGCAGTACTTC. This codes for CASSLGTNTYEQYF.

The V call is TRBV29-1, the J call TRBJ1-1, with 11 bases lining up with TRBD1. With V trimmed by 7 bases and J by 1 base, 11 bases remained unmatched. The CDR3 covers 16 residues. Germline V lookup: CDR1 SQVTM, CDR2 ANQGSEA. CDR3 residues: CSGAPGDRGGNTEAFF. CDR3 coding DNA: TGCAGCGGGGCCCCGGGGGACAGGGGGGGGAACACTGAAGCTTTCTTT.

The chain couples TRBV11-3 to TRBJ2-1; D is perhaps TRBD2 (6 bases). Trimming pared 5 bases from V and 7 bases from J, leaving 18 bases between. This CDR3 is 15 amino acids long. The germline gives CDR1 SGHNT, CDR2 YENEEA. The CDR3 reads CASSAGTVGVNEQFF. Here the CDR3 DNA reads TGTGCCAGCAGCGCCGGGACTGTTGGGGTTAATGAGCAGTTCTTC.

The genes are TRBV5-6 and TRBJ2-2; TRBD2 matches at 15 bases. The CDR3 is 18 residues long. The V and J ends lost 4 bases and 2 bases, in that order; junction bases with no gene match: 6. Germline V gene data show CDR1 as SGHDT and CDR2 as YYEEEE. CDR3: CASSKGTSGRRNTGELFF. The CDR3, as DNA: TGTGCCAGCAGCAAAGGGACTAGCGGGAGGAGAAACACCGGGGAGCTGTTTTTT.

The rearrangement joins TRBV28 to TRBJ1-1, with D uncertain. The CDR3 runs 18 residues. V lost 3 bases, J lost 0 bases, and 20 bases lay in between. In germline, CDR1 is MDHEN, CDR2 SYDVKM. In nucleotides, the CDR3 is TGTGCCAGCAGTTTTGGTAGTGACTTCCTGACTATGAACACTGAAGCTTTCTTT. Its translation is CASSFGSDFLTMNTEAFF. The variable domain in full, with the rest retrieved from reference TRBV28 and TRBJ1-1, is DVKVTQSSRYLVKRTGEKVFLECVQDMDHENMFWYRQDPGLGLRLIYFSYDVKMKEKGDIPEGYSVSREKKERFSLILESASTNQTSMYLCASSFGSDFLTMNTEAFFGQGTRLTVV.

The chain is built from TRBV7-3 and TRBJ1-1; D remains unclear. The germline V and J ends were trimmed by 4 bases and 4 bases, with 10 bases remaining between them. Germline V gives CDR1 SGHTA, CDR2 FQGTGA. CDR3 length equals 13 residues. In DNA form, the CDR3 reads TGTGCCAGCAGCTCGGAGGAGGGCACTGAAGCTTTCTTT. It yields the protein CASSSEEGTEAFF.

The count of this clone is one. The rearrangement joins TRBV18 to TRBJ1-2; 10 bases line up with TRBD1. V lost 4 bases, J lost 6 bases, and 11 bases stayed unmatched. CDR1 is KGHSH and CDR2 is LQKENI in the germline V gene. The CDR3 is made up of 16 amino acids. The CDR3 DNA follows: TGTGCCAGCTCACAACAACGAGACAGGGGGCGAGATGGCTACACCTTC. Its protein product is CASSQQRDRGRDGYTF.

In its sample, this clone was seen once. The CDR3: CASSLASGILNEQFF. The CDR3 DNA reads as TGTGCCAGCAGCTTAGCTAGCGGGATCCTCAATGAGCAGTTCTTC. The rearrangement links TRBV7-9 to TRBJ2-1; 8 nucleotides line up with TRBD2. The V gene's germline CDR1 is SEHNR and CDR2 FQNEAQ (reference sequence). Trimming at V came to 0 bases and at J to 6 bases, leaving 4 bases not matched to a gene. The CDR3 runs 15 residues.

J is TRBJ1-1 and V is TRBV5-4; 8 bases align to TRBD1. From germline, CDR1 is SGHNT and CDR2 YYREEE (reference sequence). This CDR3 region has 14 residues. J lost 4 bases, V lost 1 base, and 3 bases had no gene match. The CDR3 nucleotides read TGTGCCAGCAGCTTGACAGGGGGGATCACTGAAGCTTTCTTT. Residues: CASSLTGGITEAFF.

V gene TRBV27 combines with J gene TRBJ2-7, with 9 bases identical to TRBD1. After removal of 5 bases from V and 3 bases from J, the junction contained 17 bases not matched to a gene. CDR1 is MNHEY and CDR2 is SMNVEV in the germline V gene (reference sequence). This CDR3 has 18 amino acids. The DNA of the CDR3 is TGTGCCAGCAGTCCTATTCCTCGGGGTAGGGACAGGGACTACGAGCAGTACTTC. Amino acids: CASSPIPRGRDRDYEQYF.

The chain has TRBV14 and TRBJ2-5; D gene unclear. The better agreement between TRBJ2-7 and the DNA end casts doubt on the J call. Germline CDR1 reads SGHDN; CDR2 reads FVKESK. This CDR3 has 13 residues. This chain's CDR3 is CASSQGRLYEQYF. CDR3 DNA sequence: TGTGCCAGCAGCCAAGGACGACTCTACGAGCAGTACTTC.

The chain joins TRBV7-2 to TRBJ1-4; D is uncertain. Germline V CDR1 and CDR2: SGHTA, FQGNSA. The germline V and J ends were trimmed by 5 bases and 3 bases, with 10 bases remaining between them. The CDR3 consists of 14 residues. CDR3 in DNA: TGTGCCAGCAGCCCTAGAGGTCCTAATGAAAAACTGTTTTTT. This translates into CASSPRGPNEKLFF.

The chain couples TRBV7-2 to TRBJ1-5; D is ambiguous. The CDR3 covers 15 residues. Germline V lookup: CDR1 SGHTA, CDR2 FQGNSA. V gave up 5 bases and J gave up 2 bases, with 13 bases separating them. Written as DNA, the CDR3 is TGTGCCAGCAGCCCAGTTTCCCAGGGCAATCAGCCCCAGCATTTT. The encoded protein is CASSPVSQGNQPQHF. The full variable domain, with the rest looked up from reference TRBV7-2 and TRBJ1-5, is GAGVSQSPSNKVTEKGKDVELRCDPISGHTALYWYRQSLGQGLEFLIYFQGNSAPDKSGLPSDRFSAERTGGSVSTLTIQRTQQEDSAVYLCASSPVSQGNQPQHFGDGTRLSIL.

CDR3 nucleotides: TGTGCCAGTACCACGGGTCCGGGGGGTGAGCAGTTCTTC. Translating gives CASTTGPGGEQFF. J is TRBJ2-1 and V is TRBV19; the match to TRBD2 covers 7 bases. This CDR3 region has 13 residues. Per germline, CDR1 LNHDA and CDR2 SQIVND (reference sequence). V shed 7 bases, J shed 9 bases, and the junction held 9 bases outside the gene matches. Together with reference TRBV19 and TRBJ2-1, the CDR3 gives the full variable domain: DGGITQSPKYLFRKEGQNVTLSCEQNLNHDAMYWYRQDPGQGLRLIYYSQIVNDFQKGDIAEGYSVSREKKESFPLTVTSAQKNPTAFYLCASTTGPGGEQFFGPGTRLTVL.